Each of the 14 T cell receptor beta chains below was sequenced from the same sample in a study of vaccination and CD4 T cells after COVID-19. Regarding treatment: roughly ten-day PBMC culture with coronavirus spike peptide pools or control peptides (ViraFEST assay). Their cognate antigens are unknown. Cultured CD4+ T-cell DNA underwent Oncomine TCR Beta short-read sequencing. TCRdb reprocessed the PCR reads via MiXCR and lists one record per CDR3 protein. The data contain around 21,000 distinct CDR3 sequences, under 50% of them singletons. Sequenced material: CD4+ T cells from blood, cultured in vitro, taken after SARS-CoV-2 vaccination. Receptor source: a human donor who had recovered from COVID-19.

This clonotype was counted only a few times. This chain uses TRBV7-6 with TRBJ2-3, with D unresolved. CDR3 length: 15 amino acids. V dropped 1 base and J dropped 2 bases, with 10 bases sitting between them. The germline V gene encodes CDR1 SGHVS and CDR2 FNYEAQ. CDR3 in DNA: TGTGCCAGCAGCTTAGGTACGGGTGCCACAGATACGCAGTATTTT. Residues: CASSLGTGATDTQYF.

This clonotype was detected only a few times. The chain combines TRBV21-1 with TRBJ2-5; the table gives TRBD2 as D, unverified against the DNA. TRBV21-1 is an annotated pseudogene. The CDR3 has 12 amino acids. The CDR3 bases are TGTGCCACAGCCTCCACCCGAGAGACCCAGTACTTC. The encoded protein is CATASTRETQYF.

The chain recombines TRBV28 with TRBJ1-5; D unclear. The CDR3 has 13 residues. Trimming shortened V by 4 bases and J by 11 bases, and 15 bases separated the two germline ends. From germline, CDR1 is MDHEN and CDR2 SYDVKM. Written as DNA, the CDR3 is TGTGCCAGCAGTTCCCGGGGTCTTAGGTCCCAGCATTTT. This sequence encodes CASSSRGLRSQHF.

The chain is built from TRBV20-1 and TRBJ1-2; possibly TRBD1 for D (5 bases). This CDR3 comprises 12 residues. V was pared by 5 bases and J by 9 bases, with 16 bases between. Germline-derived CDR1 and CDR2 are DFQATT and SNEGSKA (reference sequence). The CDR3 loop is CSAERGGGSYTF. In DNA form, the CDR3 reads TGCAGTGCTGAGAGGGGAGGCGGGAGCTACACCTTC.

The chain employs TRBV28 and TRBJ2-4, with 12 bases fitting TRBD2. The trim removed 5 bases at V and 6 bases at J, leaving 14 bases unmatched. Germline lookup yields CDR1 MDHEN and CDR2 SYDVKM. This CDR3 spans 18 amino acids. As DNA, the CDR3 is TGTGCCAGCAGTCCTCTCCCTGGACTAGCGGGGCCTTTAAACATTCAGTACTTC. Protein: CASSPLPGLAGPLNIQYF.

In this sample, this clonotype turned up a few times. The chain uses TRBV20-1 and TRBJ1-2; 10 positions agree with TRBD1. Germline lookup yields CDR1 DFQATT and CDR2 SNEGSKA (reference sequence). CDR3 length: 17 residues. The trim removed 2 bases at V and 8 bases at J, leaving 17 bases unmatched. The CDR3 protein is CSARHLRQGASARGYTF. The CDR3, as DNA: TGCAGTGCTAGACACCTCCGACAGGGGGCATCGGCTAGGGGCTACACCTTC.

The chain couples TRBV10-3 to TRBJ1-2; D gene unclear. Germline values: CDR1 ENHRY, CDR2 SYGVKD. The germline V and J ends were trimmed by 4 bases and 6 bases, with 12 bases remaining between them. The CDR3 totals 13 residues. The CDR3 loop reads CAISAKGFDGYTF. CDR3 DNA: TGTGCCATCAGTGCCAAGGGATTCGATGGCTACACCTTC.

A few counts support this clonotype. The J gene is TRBJ2-5, the V gene TRBV19; TRBD1 might be the D (8 bases). V lost 5 bases, J lost 5 bases, and 18 bases lay in between. The CDR3 is 15 residues long. The V gene's germline CDR1 is LNHDA and CDR2 SQIVND (reference sequence). Here the CDR3 DNA reads TGTGCCAGTAGTCTGACAGGGGAGGGCGGCGAGACCCAGTACTTC. It is translated as CASSLTGEGGETQYF. Variable domain in full (rest from reference TRBV19 and TRBJ2-5): DGGITQSPKYLFRKEGQNVTLSCEQNLNHDAMYWYRQDPGQGLRLIYYSQIVNDFQKGDIAEGYSVSREKKESFPLTVTSAQKNPTAFYLCASSLTGEGGETQYFGPGTRLLVL.

The V call is TRBV6-1, the J call TRBJ2-7; D is possibly TRBD1 (5 bases). V was pared by 10 bases and J by 2 bases, with 18 bases between. This CDR3 spans 14 amino acids. CDR1 and CDR2 (germline): MNHNS, SASEGT. The CDR3 here is CATRDVGHTYEQYF. CDR3 nucleotides: TGTGCCACCAGAGATGTGGGGCATACCTACGAGCAGTACTTC.

The V and J genes are TRBV6-1 and TRBJ1-2; 9 bases align to TRBD1. The CDR3 spans 17 residues. The ends lost 5 bases at V and 4 bases at J; junction bases unmatched: 14. Germline lookup yields CDR1 MNHNS and CDR2 SASEGT. CDR3 in amino acids: CASSPMYSGQGIYGYTF. The CDR3 DNA reads as TGTGCCAGCAGTCCTATGTATTCGGGACAGGGAATCTATGGCTACACCTTC.

This chain uses TRBV10-3 with TRBJ2-3; 9 bases match TRBD1. Per the germline V gene, CDR1 is ENHRY and CDR2 is SYGVKD. Trimming took 6 bases from V and 4 from J; bases not matched to a gene: 5. The CDR3 sequence is 14 residues long. CDR3 DNA sequence: TGTGCCATCAGCCGGGACAGGGTAGCAGATACGCAGTATTTT. This translates into CAISRDRVADTQYF.

V usage is TRBV5-4 and J usage is TRBJ1-1; D may be TRBD1 (6 bases). With 4 bases removed from V and 0 bases from J, the gap between germline ends came to 10 bases. Germline V gene sequence: CDR1 SGHNT, CDR2 YYREEE (reference sequence). The CDR3 spans 14 residues. The DNA of the CDR3 is TGTGCCAGCAGCCCAGGGGTTGTGAACACTGAAGCTTTCTTT. Protein sequence: CASSPGVVNTEAFF.

The CDR3 nucleotides are TGTGCCTGGAGTGTTGGCGGGGCATCCTACGAGCAGTACTTC. Encoded protein: CAWSVGGASYEQYF. The V gene is TRBV30, the J gene TRBJ2-7; tentatively, D is TRBD2 (6 bases). CDR1 and CDR2 (germline): GTSNPN, SVGIG (reference sequence). The germline V and J ends were trimmed by 0 bases and 1 base, with 10 bases remaining between them. This CDR3 comprises 14 residues.

The chain has TRBV19 and TRBJ1-5, with D possibly TRBD1 on 6 matching bases. There are 16 residues in the CDR3. The V end was cut by 2 bases, the J end by 7 bases, with 18 bases between. The germline V gene has CDR1 LNHDA and CDR2 SQIVND (reference sequence). CDR3 sequence (DNA): TGTGCCAGTAGTATAAGGCTCGTGCAGGGGCGGCAGCCCCAGCATTTT. This encodes CASSIRLVQGRQPQHF.